The 13 T cell receptor beta chains given below trace back to one sample, sequenced in a study of neurological immune-mediated disorders. TCRdb independently ran MiXCR on the 5' RACE reads; one entry per CDR3 protein. The sample consists of tens of thousands of distinct CDR3 sequences, 16% of them appearing once. Stated time point: technical triplicate 3. The sample taken for sequencing was CD4+ T cells from blood. These receptors all come from a female donor with HTLV-1-associated myelopathy (HAM/TSP).

This clonotype was detected many times. This sequence joins TRBV3-1 and TRBJ1-6; 9 nucleotides match TRBD1. The CDR3 runs to 15 residues. With V trimmed by 4 bases and J by 8 bases, 6 bases remained unmatched. Germline CDR1 reads LGHDT; CDR2 reads YNNKEL (reference sequence). Here the CDR3 reads CASSPGTGRDSPLHF. The DNA for the CDR3 is TGTGCCAGCAGCCCCGGGACAGGGCGAGATTCACCCCTCCACTTT.

This clonotype occurred a few times. The germline gene is not matched at one end of the junction; a read error may be the cause. The chain has TRBV7-8 and TRBJ1-6; 8 bases line up with TRBD1. Germline CDR1 reads SGHVS; CDR2 reads FQNEAQ. CDR3 size: 13 residues. CDR3 nucleotide sequence: TGTGCCAGCAGATTACAGGGGGGTTCACCCCTCAACTTT. Translated: CASRLQGGSPLNF.

The V and J genes are TRBV3-1 and TRBJ1-2, with D unclear. CDR1 and CDR2 (germline): LGHDT, YNNKEL (reference sequence). V lost 0 bases, J lost 7 bases, and 12 bases lay in between. This CDR3 region has 14 residues. Written as DNA, the CDR3 is TGTGCCAGCAGCCAAGATAGCGGAGCTGGTGGCTACACCTTC. This sequence encodes CASSQDSGAGGYTF.

This clonotype occurred many times. This chain links TRBV28 with TRBJ2-3; 11 bases map to TRBD2. The CDR3 covers 16 residues. CDR1 and CDR2 from the germline V gene are MDHEN and SYDVKM. V trimming: 6 bases; J trimming: 3 bases; junction bases outside the gene matches: 8. The DNA of the CDR3 is TGTGCCAGCAGCTCAACCGGGACTAGCGGAACAGATACGCAGTATTTT. Translating it yields CASSSTGTSGTDTQYF.

This clonotype is labeled as medium-sized. This chain uses TRBV20-1 with TRBJ2-7; TRBD1 agrees at 7 bases. With V trimmed by 4 bases and J by 1 base, 10 bases remained unmatched. The germline V gene encodes CDR1 DFQATT and CDR2 SNEGSKA (reference sequence). The length of the CDR3 is 15 residues. The CDR3 coding sequence is TGCAGTGCTAAGGTCGACAGGGCGCTATCCTACGAGCAGTACTTC. Its translation: CSAKVDRALSYEQYF.

This clonotype was counted ten times or more. The V call is TRBV29-1, the J call TRBJ1-1, with D hard to call. Deletions cut 4 bases from V and 0 bases from J, with 6 bases between. The germline V gene has CDR1 SQVTM and CDR2 ANQGSEA. The CDR3 totals 12 residues. The CDR3 protein is CSVGGLNTEAFF. In nucleotides, the CDR3 is TGCAGCGTTGGCGGTTTGAACACTGAAGCTTTCTTT.

This clonotype has a handful of counts. The rearrangement uses TRBV2 and TRBJ2-7; no clear D gene. V lost 3 bases and J 3 bases, leaving 18 bases between the germline ends. Per germline, CDR1 SNHLY and CDR2 FYNNEI. The CDR3 is 16 residues long. The DNA of the CDR3 is TGTGCCAGCAGTGAGAGCAGGCTCGTATTAAACTACGAGCAGTACTTC. Translation: CASSESRLVLNYEQYF.

This clonotype was recorded many times. The rearrangement links TRBV7-2 to TRBJ2-3; 11 positions agree with TRBD2. The CDR3 length is 15 residues. Germline lookup yields CDR1 SGHTA and CDR2 FQGNSA. V shed 5 bases, J shed 3 bases, and the junction held 4 bases outside the gene matches. CDR3 DNA: TGTGCCAGCAGCCTACTAGCGGGGGCGACAGATACGCAGTATTTT. This sequence encodes CASSLLAGATDTQYF.

At least ten counts were recorded for this clonotype. The chain has TRBV6-2 or TRBV6-3 and TRBJ1-5; 9 positions agree with TRBD1. Germline V gives CDR1 MNHEY, CDR2 SVGEGT. The CDR3 spans 14 residues. V trimming: 4 bases; J trimming: 2 bases; junction bases outside the gene matches: 0. This CDR3 is CASSWTGGNQPQHF. The DNA for the CDR3 is TGTGCCAGCAGTTGGACAGGGGGCAATCAGCCCCAGCATTTT.

This clonotype was observed at least ten times. The rearrangement links TRBV2 to TRBJ2-5; the match to TRBD2 covers 13 bases. Trimming removed 4 bases from V and 3 bases from J; junction bases left unmatched: 2. Germline assignment: CDR1 SNHLY and CDR2 FYNNEI. This CDR3 has 15 amino acids. The CDR3 is CASSVGLAGEETQYF. The CDR3, as DNA: TGTGCCAGCAGTGTCGGACTAGCGGGGGAAGAGACCCAGTACTTC.

This clonotype was recorded many times. V is TRBV20-1 and J is TRBJ1-3, with a tentative D call TRBD1 (5 bases). The germline V gene has CDR1 DFQATT and CDR2 SNEGSKA (reference sequence). This CDR3 contains 17 residues. Trimming took off 3 bases at V and 0 bases at J, with 18 bases between the two ends. CDR3 in amino acids: CSARSPAGPSSGNTIYF. CDR3 bases: TGCAGTGCTAGGTCCCCCGCAGGGCCAAGCTCTGGAAACACCATATATTTT.

This clonotype appeared many times. The rearrangement uses TRBV7-2 and TRBJ2-3, with D unresolved. The CDR3 has 13 residues. Looked up from germline, CDR1 is SGHTA and CDR2 is FQGNSA. Trimming shortened V by 5 bases and J by 4 bases, and 10 bases separated the two germline ends. This CDR3 is CASSARVADTQYF. The CDR3 DNA reads TGTGCCAGCAGCGCTCGGGTGGCAGATACGCAGTATTTT.

This clonotype was seen many times. The DNA for the CDR3 is TGCAGTGCTATTGGGGGGCTAAATCAGCCCCAGCATTTT. It specifies CSAIGGLNQPQHF. This rearrangement joins TRBV20-1 to TRBJ1-5; possibly TRBD1 for D (6 bases). This CDR3 spans 13 amino acids. Germline V gene data show CDR1 as DFQATT and CDR2 as SNEGSKA (reference sequence). Trimming took off 4 bases at V and 4 bases at J, with 11 bases between the two ends.